This T cell receptor beta chain came from a study of shared clonotypes between healthy human individuals. Across the study: Researchers assigned three CD4 naive, three CD4 memory, two CD8 naive and one CD8 memory plate to each donor. Broader study findings: Clonotypes that were shared across a few donors made up roughly 5.2% of naive CD4 clonotypes.

Points on this clone: Its antigen is currently unknown.

In the sorted-subset replicate PCRs, around 220 ng DNA, around 30,000 T cell genomes, was used. Method: immunoSEQ multiplex PCR; TCRdb's copy keeps in-frame clones and lacks some. The sample contains 850,000 to 1,100,000 clones, 77% of which appear only once. Trimming cost V 2 bases and J 4 bases, with 8 bases left between them. Per germline, CDR1 MDHEN and CDR2 SYDVKM. The CDR3 covers 13 residues. CD4+ cells yielded CD45RA+ naive and CD45RA-negative memory subsets. Sample: memory CD4+ T cells from PBMCs. Subset noted: CD45RA-negative fraction. The sequence was obtained from a man aged 18 to 30 in good health. Some clones in this sample may be carry-over from other donors' samples. The chain carries TRBV28 and TRBJ1-1; D gene unclear. The chain's CDR3 is CASSLGWFTEAFF. The CDR3 DNA reads as TGTGCCAGCAGTTTAGGGTGGTTCACTGAAGCTTTCTTT.